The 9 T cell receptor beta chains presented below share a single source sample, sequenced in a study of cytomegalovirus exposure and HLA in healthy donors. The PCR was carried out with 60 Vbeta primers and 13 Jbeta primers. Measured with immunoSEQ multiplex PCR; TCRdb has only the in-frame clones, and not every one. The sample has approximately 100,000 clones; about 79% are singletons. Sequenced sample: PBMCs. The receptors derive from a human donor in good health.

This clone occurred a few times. Written as DNA, the CDR3 is TGTGCCAGCGGGACAGGGGGTTACGAGCAGTACTTC. This encodes CASGTGGYEQYF. This sequence joins TRBV19 and TRBJ2-7, with TRBD1 identical over 11 bases. The CDR3 covers 12 residues. The germline gives CDR1 LNHDA, CDR2 SQIVND (reference sequence). The V and J ends lost 9 bases and 4 bases, in that order; junction bases with no gene match: 2.

The CDR3 sequence: CASSRTRLNEQFF. CDR3 in DNA: TGTGCCAGCTCAAGGACTAGACTCAATGAGCAGTTCTTC. The chain carries TRBV2 and TRBJ2-1, with TRBD2 matching over 7 bases. Germline V CDR1 and CDR2: SNHLY, FYNNEI. With V trimmed by 8 bases and J by 6 bases, 7 bases remained unmatched. The CDR3 consists of 13 residues.

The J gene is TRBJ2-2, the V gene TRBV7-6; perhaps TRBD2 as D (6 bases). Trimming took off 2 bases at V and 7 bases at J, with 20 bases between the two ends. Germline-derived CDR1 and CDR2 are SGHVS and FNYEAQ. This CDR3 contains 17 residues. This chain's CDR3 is CASSLIVWGGRGGELFF. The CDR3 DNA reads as TGTGCCAGCAGCTTAATTGTGTGGGGAGGACGTGGCGGGGAGCTGTTTTTT.

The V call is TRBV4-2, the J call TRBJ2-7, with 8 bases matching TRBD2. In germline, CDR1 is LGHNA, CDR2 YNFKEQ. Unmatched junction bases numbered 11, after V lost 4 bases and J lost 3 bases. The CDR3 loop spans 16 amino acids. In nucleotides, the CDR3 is TGTGCCAGCAGCCCCGACCCGGGAGGGCCTGGCTACGAGCAGTACTTC. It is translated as CASSPDPGGPGYEQYF.

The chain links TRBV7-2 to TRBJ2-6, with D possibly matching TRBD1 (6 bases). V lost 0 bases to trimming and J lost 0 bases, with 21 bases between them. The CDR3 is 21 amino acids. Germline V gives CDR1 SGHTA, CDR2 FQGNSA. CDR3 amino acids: CASSLAAVKAKGVSGANVLTF. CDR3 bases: TGTGCCAGCAGCTTAGCAGCGGTTAAGGCCAAGGGGGTCTCTGGGGCCAACGTCCTGACTTTC.

The chain's CDR3 is CASSPTPSGITDTQYF. The CDR3 nucleotides are TGTGCCAGCTCACCCACTCCTAGCGGGATCACAGATACGCAGTATTTT. This rearrangement joins TRBV18 to TRBJ2-3; the match to TRBD2 covers 9 bases. V lost 3 bases and J lost 2; bases outside the gene matches: 6. Germline V gene sequence: CDR1 KGHSH, CDR2 LQKENI. This CDR3 comprises 16 residues.

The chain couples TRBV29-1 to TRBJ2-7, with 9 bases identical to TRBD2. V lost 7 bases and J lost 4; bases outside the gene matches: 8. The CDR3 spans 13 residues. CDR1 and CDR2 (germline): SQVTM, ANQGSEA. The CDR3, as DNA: TGCAGCGCGGCTGCCAGCGGGGGGTACGAGCAGTACTTC. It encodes CSAAASGGYEQYF.

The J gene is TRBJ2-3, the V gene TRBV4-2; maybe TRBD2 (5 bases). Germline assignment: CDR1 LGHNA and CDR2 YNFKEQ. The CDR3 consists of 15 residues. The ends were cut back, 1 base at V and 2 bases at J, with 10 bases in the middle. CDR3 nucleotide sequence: TGTGCCAGCAGCCAAGGAGCGGCCAACACAGATACGCAGTATTTT. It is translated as CASSQGAANTDTQYF.

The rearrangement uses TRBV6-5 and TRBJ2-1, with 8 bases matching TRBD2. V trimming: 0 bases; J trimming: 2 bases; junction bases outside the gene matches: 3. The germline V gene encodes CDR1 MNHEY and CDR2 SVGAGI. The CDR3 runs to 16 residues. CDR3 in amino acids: CASSYSGGGPYNEQFF. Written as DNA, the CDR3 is TGTGCCAGCAGTTACTCCGGCGGGGGGCCCTACAATGAGCAGTTCTTC.